These T cell receptor beta chains were read from a single sample in a study of blood T cell repertoires in COVID-19. Measured with immunoSEQ multiplex PCR; TCRdb has only the in-frame clones, and not every one. The repertoire holds more than 95,000 clones, with 65% to 90% as singletons. Sequencing was performed on peripheral blood. The receptors come from a man of 80 years or more with active or convalescent COVID-19. The CDR3 runs from the conserved cysteine through the conserved F or W. The D gene is left open where the match is weak. The size of a clone is reported for some rows only, either as once, few or many, or as a class for expanded clones.

DNA	CDR3	size	length	D	V	J
TGTGCCAGCAGCTACACGGCCGGGCCGGGGTCCTACGAGCAGTACTTC	CASSYTAGPGSYEQYF	.	16	.	TRBV11-2	TRBJ2-7
TGTGCCAGCAGCTTCACCAGGAGCCGGGGATTTAATGAAAAACTGTTTTTT	CASSFTRSRGFNEKLFF	.	17	.	TRBV5-6	TRBJ1-4
TGTGCCAGCGCCGGGACTAGCAACAATGAGCAGTTCTTC	CASAGTSNNEQFF	.	13	TRBD2	TRBV3-1/TRBV3-2	TRBJ2-1
TGTGCCAGCAGCTTAGATGGGACAGGCGTGCAGCCCCAGCATTTT	CASSLDGTGVQPQHF	few	15	TRBD1	TRBV11-2	TRBJ1-5
TGTGCCAGCAGCGTAGTGGGCAACTCCTACGAGCAGTACTTC	CASSVVGNSYEQYF	.	14	.	TRBV9	TRBJ2-7
TGTGCCAGCAGCAGACAGGGGGGCACCCATAACTATGGCTACACCTTC	CASSRQGGTHNYGYTF	.	16	TRBD1	TRBV2	TRBJ1-2
TGCGCCAGCAGCTTTCCCTCGAACACTGAAGCTTTCTTT	CASSFPSNTEAFF	.	13	.	TRBV5-1	TRBJ1-1
TGTGCCAGCAGCTCGGCGGACAGGACTTATGGCTACACCTTC	CASSSADRTYGYTF	few	14	TRBD1	TRBV11-2	TRBJ1-2
TGTGCCAGCAGTCAGGGGCCGTCCTACGAGCAGTACTTC	CASSQGPSYEQYF	.	13	.	TRBV28	TRBJ2-7
TGTGCCACCAGCAGAGACCAGGGGGTTGGCTACGAGCAGTACTTC	CATSRDQGVGYEQYF	.	15	TRBD1	TRBV15	TRBJ2-7
TGTGCCAGCAGTTATCCGCCTAGGGAGGCCTACGAGCAGTACTTC	CASSYPPREAYEQYF	once	15	.	TRBV6-2/TRBV6-3	TRBJ2-7
TGTGCCAGCAGCTTAGCAAGCGGGAGCGGACGCACAGATACGCAGTATTTT	CASSLASGSGRTDTQYF	.	17	TRBD2	TRBV7-6	TRBJ2-3
TGTGCCAGCTCACCACAAACGACAGCGAACAATCAGCCCCAGCATTTT	CASSPQTTANNQPQHF	.	16	.	TRBV18	TRBJ1-5
TGTGCCAGCAGCTCCTGGGGGGGGGATGACACTGAAGCTTTCTTT	CASSSWGGDDTEAFF	.	15	.	TRBV5-4	TRBJ1-1
TGTGCCAGTAGTTCCCCGTATCAGCCCCAGCATTTT	CASSSPYQPQHF	.	12	.	TRBV19	TRBJ1-5